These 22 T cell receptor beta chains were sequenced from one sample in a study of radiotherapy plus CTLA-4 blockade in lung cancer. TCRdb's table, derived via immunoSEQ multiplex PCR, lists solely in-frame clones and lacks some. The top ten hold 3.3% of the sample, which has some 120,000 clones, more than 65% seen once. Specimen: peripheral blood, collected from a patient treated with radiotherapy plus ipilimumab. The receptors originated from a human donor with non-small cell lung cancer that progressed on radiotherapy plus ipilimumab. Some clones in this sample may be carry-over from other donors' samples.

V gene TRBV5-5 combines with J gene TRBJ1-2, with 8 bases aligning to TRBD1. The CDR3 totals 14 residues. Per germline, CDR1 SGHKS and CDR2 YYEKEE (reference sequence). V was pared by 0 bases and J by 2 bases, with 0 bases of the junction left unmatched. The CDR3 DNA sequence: TGTGCCAGCAGCTTGGGACAGGGGAACTATGGCTACACCTTC. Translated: CASSLGQGNYGYTF.

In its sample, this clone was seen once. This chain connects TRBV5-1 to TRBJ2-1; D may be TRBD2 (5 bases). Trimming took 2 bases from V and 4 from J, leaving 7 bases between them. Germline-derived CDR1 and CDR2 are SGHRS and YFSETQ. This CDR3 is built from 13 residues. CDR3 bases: TGCGCCAGCAGCTTCGGGGATTACAATGAGCAGTTCTTC. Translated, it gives CASSFGDYNEQFF. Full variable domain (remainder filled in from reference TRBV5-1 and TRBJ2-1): KAGVTQTPRYLIKTRGQQVTLSCSPISGHRSVSWYQQTPGQGLQFLFEYFSETQRNKGNFPGRFSGRQFSNSRSEMNVSTLELGDSALYLCASSFGDYNEQFFGPGTRLTVL.

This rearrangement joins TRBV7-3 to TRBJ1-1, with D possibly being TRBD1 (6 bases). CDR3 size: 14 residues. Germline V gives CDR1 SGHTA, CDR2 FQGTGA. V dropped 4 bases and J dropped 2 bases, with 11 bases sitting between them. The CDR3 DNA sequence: TGTGCCAGCAGCTCGGGACAAAGCAACACTGAAGCTTTCTTT. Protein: CASSSGQSNTEAFF.

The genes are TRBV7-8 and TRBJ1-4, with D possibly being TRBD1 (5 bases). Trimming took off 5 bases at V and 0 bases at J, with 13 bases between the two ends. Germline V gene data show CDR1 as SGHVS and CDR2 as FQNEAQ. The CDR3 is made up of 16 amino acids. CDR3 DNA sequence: TGTGCCAGCAGCAAGACAGCAACGGCAACTAATGAAAAACTGTTTTTT. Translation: CASSKTATATNEKLFF.

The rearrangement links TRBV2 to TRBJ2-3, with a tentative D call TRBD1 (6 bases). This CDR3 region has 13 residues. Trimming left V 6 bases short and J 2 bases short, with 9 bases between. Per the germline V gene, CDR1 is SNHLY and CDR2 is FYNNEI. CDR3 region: CASRGAYTDTQYF. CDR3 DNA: TGTGCCAGCAGGGGGGCCTACACAGATACGCAGTATTTT.

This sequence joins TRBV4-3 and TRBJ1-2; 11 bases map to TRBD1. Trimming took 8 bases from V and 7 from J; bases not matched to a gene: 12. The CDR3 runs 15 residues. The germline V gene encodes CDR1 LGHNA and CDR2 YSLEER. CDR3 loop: CASGVQGQGGFGYTF. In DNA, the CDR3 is TGCGCCAGCGGGGTACAGGGACAGGGGGGTTTTGGCTACACCTTC.

As DNA, the CDR3 is TGCGCCAGCAGGGGCCAAACTAGCACAGATACGCAGTATTTT. It specifies CASRGQTSTDTQYF. The V gene is TRBV5-1, the J gene TRBJ2-3, with no clear D. The V gene's germline CDR1 is SGHRS and CDR2 YFSETQ. This CDR3 comprises 14 residues. Trimming pared 5 bases from V and 0 bases from J, leaving 10 bases between.

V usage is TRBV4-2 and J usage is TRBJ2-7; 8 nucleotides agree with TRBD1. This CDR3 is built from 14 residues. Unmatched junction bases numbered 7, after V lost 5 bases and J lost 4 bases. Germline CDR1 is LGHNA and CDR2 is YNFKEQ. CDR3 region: CASSTGGWAYEQYF. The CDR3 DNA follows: TGTGCCAGCAGCACAGGGGGGTGGGCTTACGAGCAGTACTTC.

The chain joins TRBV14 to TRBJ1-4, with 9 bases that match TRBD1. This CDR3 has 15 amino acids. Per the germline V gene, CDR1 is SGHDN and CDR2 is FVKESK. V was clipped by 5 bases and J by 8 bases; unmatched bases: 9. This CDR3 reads CASSRGQGFGEKLFF. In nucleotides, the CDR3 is TGTGCCAGCAGCAGAGGACAGGGGTTTGGAGAAAAACTGTTTTTT.

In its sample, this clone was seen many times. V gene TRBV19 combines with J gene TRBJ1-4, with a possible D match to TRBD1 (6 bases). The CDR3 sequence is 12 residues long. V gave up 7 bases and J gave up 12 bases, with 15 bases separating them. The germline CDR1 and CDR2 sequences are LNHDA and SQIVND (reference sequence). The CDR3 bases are TGTGCCAGTAACACTAAGGGGGTAGAACTGTTTTTT. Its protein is CASNTKGVELFF.

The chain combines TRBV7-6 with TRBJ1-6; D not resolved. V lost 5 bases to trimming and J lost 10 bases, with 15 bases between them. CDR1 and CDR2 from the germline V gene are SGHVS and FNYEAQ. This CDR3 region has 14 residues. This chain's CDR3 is CASSPLSGESPLHF. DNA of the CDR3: TGTGCCAGCAGCCCCCTTTCCGGTGAATCACCCCTCCACTTT.

CDR3 region: CASSQGESFEKLFF. Written as DNA, the CDR3 is TGTGCCAGCAGCCAAGGAGAGAGCTTTGAAAAACTGTTTTTT. The V and J genes are TRBV4-2 and TRBJ1-4; no firm D call. This CDR3 region has 14 residues. In germline, CDR1 is LGHNA, CDR2 YNFKEQ. V lost 1 base and J lost 7, with 10 bases in between.

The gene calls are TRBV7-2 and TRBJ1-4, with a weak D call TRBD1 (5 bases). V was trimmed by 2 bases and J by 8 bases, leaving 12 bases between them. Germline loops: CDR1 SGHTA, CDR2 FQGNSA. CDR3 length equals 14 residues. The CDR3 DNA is TGTGCCAGCAGCTTAAGGGGTTTTGGGGAAAAACTGTTTTTT. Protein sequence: CASSLRGFGEKLFF.

The CDR3 DNA is TGTGCCAGCAGCTTAGAGGGGGGGGCTTTCTTT. Translating gives CASSLEGGAFF. The genes are TRBV7-8 and TRBJ1-1; D may be TRBD1 (6 bases). CDR1 is SGHVS, CDR2 FQNEAQ, per germline. The CDR3 is made up of 11 amino acids. V was shortened by 1 base and J by 11 bases, with 8 bases between the two germline ends.

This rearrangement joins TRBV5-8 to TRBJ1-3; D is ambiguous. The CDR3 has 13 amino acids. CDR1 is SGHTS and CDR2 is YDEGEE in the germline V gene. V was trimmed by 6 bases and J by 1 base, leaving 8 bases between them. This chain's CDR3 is CASIILSGNTIYF. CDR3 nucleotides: TGTGCCAGCATCATACTTTCTGGAAACACCATATATTTT.

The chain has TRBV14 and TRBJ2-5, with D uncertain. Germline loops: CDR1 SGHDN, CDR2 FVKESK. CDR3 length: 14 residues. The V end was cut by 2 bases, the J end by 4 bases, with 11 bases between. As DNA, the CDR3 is TGTGCCAGCAGCCAACAAACAGTGGGAGAGACCCAGTACTTC. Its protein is CASSQQTVGETQYF. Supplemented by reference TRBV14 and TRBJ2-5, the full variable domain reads EAGVTQFPSHSVIEKGQTVTLRCDPISGHDNLYWYRRVMGKEIKFLLHFVKESKQDESGMPNNRFLAERTGGTYSTLKVQPAELEDSGVYFCASSQQTVGETQYFGPGTRLLVL.

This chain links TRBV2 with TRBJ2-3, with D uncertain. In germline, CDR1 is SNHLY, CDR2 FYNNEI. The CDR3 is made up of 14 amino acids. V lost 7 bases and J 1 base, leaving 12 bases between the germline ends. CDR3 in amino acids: CASTASMGTDTQYF. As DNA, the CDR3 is TGTGCCAGCACCGCTAGTATGGGCACAGATACGCAGTATTTT.

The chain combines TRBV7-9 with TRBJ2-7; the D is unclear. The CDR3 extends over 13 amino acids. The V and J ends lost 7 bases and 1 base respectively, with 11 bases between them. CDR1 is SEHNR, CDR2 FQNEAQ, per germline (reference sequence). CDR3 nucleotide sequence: TGTGCCAGCACCAGCCCACGTTCCTACGAGCAGTACTTC. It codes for CASTSPRSYEQYF.

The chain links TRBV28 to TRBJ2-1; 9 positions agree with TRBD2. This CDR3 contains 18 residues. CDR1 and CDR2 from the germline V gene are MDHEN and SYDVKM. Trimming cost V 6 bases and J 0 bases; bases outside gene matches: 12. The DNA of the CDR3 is TGTGCCAGCAGCCTCCCCGGGACTAGCTCTGGCTCCTACAATGAGCAGTTCTTC. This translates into CASSLPGTSSGSYNEQFF.

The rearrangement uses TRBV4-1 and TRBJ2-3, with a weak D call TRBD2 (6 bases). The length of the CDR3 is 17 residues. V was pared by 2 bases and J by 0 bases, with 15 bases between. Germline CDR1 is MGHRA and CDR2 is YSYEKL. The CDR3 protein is CASSQSRLALSTDTQYF. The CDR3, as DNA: TGCGCCAGCAGCCAATCTCGTCTAGCGTTAAGCACAGATACGCAGTATTTT.

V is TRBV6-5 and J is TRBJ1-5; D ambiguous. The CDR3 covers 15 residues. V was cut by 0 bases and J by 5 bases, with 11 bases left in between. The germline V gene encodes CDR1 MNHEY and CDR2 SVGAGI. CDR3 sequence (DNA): TGTGCCAGCAGTTACTCAGCGGTAACTGATCAGCCCCAGCATTTT. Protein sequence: CASSYSAVTDQPQHF.

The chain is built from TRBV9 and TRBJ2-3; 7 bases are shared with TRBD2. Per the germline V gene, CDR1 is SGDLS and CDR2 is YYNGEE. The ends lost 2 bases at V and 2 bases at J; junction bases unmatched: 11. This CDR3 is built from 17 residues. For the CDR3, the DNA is TGTGCCAGCAGCGTCCGGGTGGCGGGGGTGAACACAGATACGCAGTATTTT. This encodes CASSVRVAGVNTDTQYF. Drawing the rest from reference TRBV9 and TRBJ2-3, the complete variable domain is DSGVTQTPKHLITATGQRVTLRCSPRSGDLSVYWYQQSLDQGLQFLIQYYNGEERAKGNILERFSAQQFPDLHSELNLSSLELGDSALYFCASSVRVAGVNTDTQYFGPGTRLTVL.